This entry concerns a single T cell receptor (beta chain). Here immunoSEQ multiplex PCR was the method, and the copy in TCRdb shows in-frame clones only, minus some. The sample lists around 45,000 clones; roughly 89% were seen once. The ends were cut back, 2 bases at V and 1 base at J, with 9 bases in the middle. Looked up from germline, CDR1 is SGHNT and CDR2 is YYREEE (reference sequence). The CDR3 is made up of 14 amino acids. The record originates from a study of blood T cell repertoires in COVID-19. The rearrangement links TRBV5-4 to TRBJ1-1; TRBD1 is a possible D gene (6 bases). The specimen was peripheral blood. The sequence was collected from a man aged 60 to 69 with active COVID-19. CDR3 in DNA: TGTGCCAGCAGCTTTACGACAGGGAACACTGAAGCTTTCTTT. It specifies CASSFTTGNTEAFF.